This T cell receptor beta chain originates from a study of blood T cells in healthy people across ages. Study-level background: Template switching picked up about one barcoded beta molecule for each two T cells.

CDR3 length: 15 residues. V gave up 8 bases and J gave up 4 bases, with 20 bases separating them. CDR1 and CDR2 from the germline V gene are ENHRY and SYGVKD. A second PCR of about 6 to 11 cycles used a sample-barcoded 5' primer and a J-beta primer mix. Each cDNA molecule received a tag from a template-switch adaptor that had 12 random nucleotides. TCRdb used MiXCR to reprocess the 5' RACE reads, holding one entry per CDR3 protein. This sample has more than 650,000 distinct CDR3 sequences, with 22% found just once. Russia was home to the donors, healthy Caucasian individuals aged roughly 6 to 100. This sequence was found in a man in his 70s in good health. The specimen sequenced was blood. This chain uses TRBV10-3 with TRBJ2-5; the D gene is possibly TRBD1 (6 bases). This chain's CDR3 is CAIAPGTSGGETQYF. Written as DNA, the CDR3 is TGTGCCATCGCTCCCGGGACATCTGGGGGAGAGACCCAGTACTTC.